The subject of this entry is one T cell receptor beta chain. The sample holds one count of this clonotype. The antigen this receptor binds is unknown. No quality values exist for individual bases; no much larger clone is one base distant. One read alone is a weak basis. These data originate in a study of vaccination and CD4 T cells after COVID-19 (dated by TCRdb to between 2021 and 2022). Study-level background: SARS-CoV-2 positivity had been established in the convalescent patients by nasal swab PCR, and mild disease was recorded in about 9 of these patients and severe disease in one. In the convalescent cohort there were six males and four females, among whom were two Hispanic individuals, seven Caucasians, two Asians and one multiracial person. Each participant got two doses of either the Pfizer-BioNTech BNT162b2 vaccine (n=8) or the Moderna mRNA-1273 vaccine (n=2). Post-COVID blood samples from convalescent patients were collected a median of roughly 100 days after diagnosis, with a range of roughly 30 to 170 days. The time from the second vaccine dose to post-vaccine blood sampling had a median of roughly 70 days and ranged from roughly 13 to 241 days. Overlapping spike peptide pools from SARS-CoV-2 and from the common cold coronaviruses HCoV-NL63, HCoV-OC43 and HCoV-229E were used as culture stimuli. Control cultures used a CEFX viral epitope pool as positive control, an HIV-1 Nef peptide pool as negative control, or no peptide. In over 8 COVID-19 convalescent patients and a few infection-naive healthy vaccine recipients, researchers compared the spike-specific CD4+ TCR repertoire from before mRNA vaccination with the repertoire from after. What the authors observed across the whole study: The number of convalescent patients in the study was relatively small, and the study did not examine early timepoints following natural infection. In convalescent patients, a median approximately 86% of post-vaccine SARS-CoV-2-reactive clones were detected only after vaccination, suggesting vaccine-specific priming. Although the median number of SARS-CoV-2-reactive clonotypes went up from fewer than 25 after infection to some 38 after vaccination, the increase was not significant. In convalescent patients, nearly all vaccine-specific clones (304 of 307) were found to be mono-reactive for SARS-CoV-2 spike rather than cross-reactive with common cold coronaviruses.

CDR1 SGHNT and CDR2 YYREEE were looked up in the germline V gene (reference sequence). From V the trimming removes 2 bases and from J it removes 4 bases, while the gene matches leave 6 bases of the junction unaccounted for. The cysteine opens and the phenylalanine closes a CDR3 of 16 amino acids. This entry keeps only the CDR3 DNA: 48 bases, framed from base 1. The sample's treatment or condition label is to be understood as: roughly 10-day PBMC culture with coronavirus spike peptide pools or control peptides (ViraFEST assay). To expand antigen-specific T cells with peptide pools and then pick out the expanded clonotypes through TCR sequencing, the study relied on the ViraFEST assay. The positive SARS-CoV-2 PCR tests of the convalescent patients were dated from March to December 2020, before the Alpha, Beta and Delta variants emerged in the United States. About 1.8 million PBMCs per well were cultured in IMDM with roughly 5% human AB serum and about 9.7 IU/ml IL-2, plus 10 ug/ml peptide pools. Half of the culture medium was replaced with fresh IL-2-containing medium on days 3 and 7. Once the cells had been in culture for roughly 11 days, the EasySep CD4+ T cell isolation kit was used to isolate CD4+ T cells by negative selection. Ficoll-Paque Plus gradient centrifugation was used to isolate PBMCs from whole blood, and the isolated PBMCs were then either used fresh or cryopreserved at -140C. Each culture condition was generally run in triplicate wells.

The library was produced with PCR. DNA from cultured CD4+ T cells underwent TCR sequencing with the Oncomine TCR Beta short-read assay at the Johns Hopkins FTIC core. Genomic DNA was extracted from the cultured CD4+ T cells with the QIAamp micro DNA kit. The Oncomine TCR Beta libraries from cultured CD4+ T cells were pooled using unique dual indexes and then sequenced on an Illumina iSeq 100. The published analysis was carried out like this. Non-productive sequences were removed, and CDR3s that did not start with C, did not end with F or W, or were shorter than 7 amino acids were discarded. Antigen-specific clonotypes were identified with the MANAFEST web application by comparing peptide-stimulated wells with reference and other culture wells. For a clone to be called positive, the clone needed an FDR below 0.05, an odds ratio above 5, and a productive frequency above 0.1% in at least two of three replicate wells. A clonotype was classed as cross-reactive if the clonotype showed significant expansion both in SARS-CoV-2 spike wells and in at least one common cold coronavirus spike condition. CDR3 homology was assessed with Levenshtein distances (stringdist) and unrooted phylogenetic trees (ape) in R version 3.6.1. TCRdb ran its own pipeline on the public reads, namely fastp trimming at Q25 and MiXCR clone calling, and kept in-frame beta chains. Merged by CDR3 protein, the rows form single entries marked with the most common genes and DNA. TCRdb's processing, not the study's, gives the V and J calls here. This sample holds approximately 14,000 distinct CDR3 sequences; about 50% were observed only once. The top ten hold about 5% of the sample.

Recombination connected TRBV5-4 to TRBJ2-1; a stretch of 10 junction bases matches TRBD2. The receptor was derived from a human donor who had recovered from COVID-19. Sequenced material: CD4+ T cells from blood, cultured in vitro, taken before SARS-CoV-2 vaccination. The nucleotide sequence reads TGTGCCAGCAGCTTACAGCGGGAGGGGAGGTACAATGAGCAGTTCTTC. Its protein is CASSLQREGRYNEQFF.